This entry describes one TCR beta chain. One end of the junction fails to match germline, which may point to a read error. These data originate in a study of metastatic and nonmetastatic thyroid tumors. Study overall: Malignant thyroid and benign thyroid patients provided blood and tumor or nodule tissue whose repertoires were compared.

In the original processing: A classifier for distant metastasis in papillary thyroid cancer was constructed using CDR3 differences observed across clinicopathological groups. TCRdb reassembled clones from the PCR reads with MiXCR. The V and J calls were not made by the authors but by TCRdb's processing. Of more than 11,000 clones in the sample, 25% to 30% were seen once. The CDR3 spans 13 residues. Germline CDR1 and CDR2: MNHNS and SASEGT. Every patient was untreated before thyroid surgery. The genes are TRBV6-1 and TRBJ2-2; possibly TRBD1 for D (5 bases). The source material was blood. The receptor was derived from a female donor with papillary thyroid cancer or a benign thyroid nodule (not recorded which). Some clones in this sample may be carry-over from other donors' samples. The CDR3 reads CAVADSLSADLLF. The CDR3, as DNA: TGTGCAGTGGCAGACAGTCTTTCCGCGGACCTGCTTTTT.